The 30 T cell receptor beta chains reported below all come from one sample, sequenced in a study of shared T cell receptors in the human thymus (dated by TCRdb to about 2021). Library preparation was by the immunoSEQ multiplex PCR assay. Drawn from immuneACCESS, this table holds only the in-frame rearrangements with V and J called that TCRdb kept. Clones are partly lost; checked studies trace under half to an unresolved V gene and leave the rest unexplained. In all, the sample holds some 660,000 clones, and 70% to 90% of those were seen once. The top ten clonotypes cover roughly 0.0094% of the sample. The data were also submitted as part of a second study, on human thymus T cells.

Material: thymocytes. Every receptor here comes from a boy under three years old with a congenital heart defect. Donor details come from another sample of the same person, matched by shared clones.

The chain carries TRBV10-2 and TRBJ2-1, with D possibly matching TRBD2 (5 bases). Trimming stripped 6 bases from V and 5 bases from J, with 11 bases between. CDR1 and CDR2 from the germline V gene are WSHSY and SAAADI. The CDR3 spans 13 residues. The CDR3 DNA reads as TGCGCCAGCAGATTAGCGTGGAACAATGAGCAGTTCTTC. Protein: CASRLAWNNEQFF.

The chain has TRBV27 and TRBJ2-2, with TRBD2 identical over 11 bases. V trimming: 5 bases; J trimming: 4 bases; junction bases outside the gene matches: 6. CDR1 is MNHEY, CDR2 SMNVEV, per germline (reference sequence). This CDR3 is built from 16 residues. The CDR3 coding sequence is TGTGCCAGCAGTCCCCGGACTAGCGGGTGCACCGGGGAGCTGTTTTTT. This sequence encodes CASSPRTSGCTGELFF.

CDR3: CASSQDVGRDRGADTIYF. The CDR3 DNA reads as TGTGCCAGCAGCCAAGATGTTGGCCGGGACAGGGGGGCGGACACCATATATTTT. V gene TRBV4-2 combines with J gene TRBJ1-3; TRBD1 agrees at 11 bases. The CDR3 loop spans 18 amino acids. V shed 0 bases, J shed 8 bases, and the junction held 12 bases outside the gene matches. From germline, CDR1 is LGHNA and CDR2 YNFKEQ.

This CDR3 reads CASSLGVKGGAIGTDTQYF. CDR3 nucleotide sequence: TGTGCCAGCAGCTTAGGGGTTAAAGGAGGGGCCATCGGCACAGATACGCAGTATTTT. The rearrangement joins TRBV11-2 to TRBJ2-3; D is possibly TRBD2 (6 bases). This CDR3 has 19 residues. The V gene's germline CDR1 is SGHAT and CDR2 FQNNGV. V dropped 1 base and J dropped 1 base, with 21 bases sitting between them.

The V call is TRBV27, the J call TRBJ2-1, with a tentative D call TRBD2 (5 bases). This CDR3 comprises 17 residues. Trimming cost V 2 bases and J 7 bases, with 21 bases left between them. The germline gives CDR1 MNHEY, CDR2 SMNVEV (reference sequence). CDR3 DNA sequence: TGTGCCAGCAGTTTAAAGGAGAGGAGCGGAGCTACTAATGAGCAGTTCTTC. Protein product: CASSLKERSGATNEQFF.

The chain uses TRBV28 and TRBJ2-7; 10 bases align to TRBD1. The CDR3 sequence is 14 residues long. Losses at the gene ends were 3 bases for V and 5 bases for J; bases not matched to a gene: 4. Germline V gene data show CDR1 as MDHEN and CDR2 as SYDVKM. In nucleotides, the CDR3 is TGTGCCAGCAGTTTCCAGGACAGGGGGAACGAGCAGTACTTC. This encodes CASSFQDRGNEQYF. Variable domain in full (rest from reference TRBV28 and TRBJ2-7): DVKVTQSSRYLVKRTGEKVFLECVQDMDHENMFWYRQDPGLGLRLIYFSYDVKMKEKGDIPEGYSVSREKKERFSLILESASTNQTSMYLCASSFQDRGNEQYFGPGTRLTVT.

This clone was observed a handful of times. V and J are TRBV29-1 and TRBJ2-1, with D tentatively TRBD2 (5 bases). Trimming took 7 bases from V and 5 from J, leaving 15 bases between them. CDR1 is SQVTM, CDR2 ANQGSEA, per germline. The CDR3 totals 13 residues. CDR3 coding DNA: TGCAGCGCCCTACTAGTCTCGAACAATGAGCAGTTCTTC. Translation gives CSALLVSNNEQFF.

Of note for this clone: Given the absence of the conserved phenylalanine or tryptophan at the CDR3 end, a read error is likely. It is unclear where the CDR3 begins or ends on the DNA, so no DNA is shown, and the CDR3 is as TCRdb lists it. The rearrangement uses TRBV6-7 and TRBJ2-7; TRBD2, the D gene given by the table, was not confirmed from the DNA. TRBV6-7 is treated as an ORF (open reading frame) with a function not yet certain. Counting both end residues, the CDR3 totals 14 amino acids. The CDR3 region is CASSYTLRARGRLI.

The chain joins TRBV27 to TRBJ1-4, with TRBD1 matching over 12 bases. From germline, CDR1 is MNHEY and CDR2 SMNVEV (reference sequence). Trimming removed 6 bases from V and 4 bases from J; junction bases left unmatched: 18. The length of the CDR3 is 20 residues. CDR3 coding DNA: TGTGCCAGCAGCCGAAACGGGACAGGGGGCGAAGTGATAAGTAATGAAAAACTGTTTTTT. Translated, it gives CASSRNGTGGEVISNEKLFF. The whole variable domain, remainder taken from reference TRBV27 and TRBJ1-4, is EAQVTQNPRYLITVTGKKLTVTCSQNMNHEYMSWYRQDPGLGLRQIYYSMNVEVTDKGDVPEGYKVSRKEKRNFPLILESPSPNQTSLYFCASSRNGTGGEVISNEKLFFGSGTQLSVL.

This rearrangement joins TRBV29-1 to TRBJ2-5; 9 bases align to TRBD1. V dropped 2 bases and J dropped 3; count of bases not matched to a gene: 10. CDR3 length equals 16 residues. Germline values: CDR1 SQVTM, CDR2 ANQGSEA. CDR3 DNA sequence: TGCAGCGTTGAACTACAGGGGGCTCAGTCGAAAGAGACCCAGTACTTC. Translating gives CSVELQGAQSKETQYF.

The V gene is TRBV28, the J gene TRBJ2-4; D may be TRBD1 (6 bases). The CDR3 runs 16 residues. Germline CDR1 and CDR2: MDHEN and SYDVKM. The V end was cut by 6 bases, the J end by 4 bases, with 19 bases between. The DNA for the CDR3 is TGTGCCAGCAGCCCAACCGGGACATTGAGGAAAAACATTCAGTACTTC. It specifies CASSPTGTLRKNIQYF.

CDR3 in DNA: TGTGCCAGCAGCCAAGATGAGGAGCCGAACACTGAAGCTTTCTTT. As protein: CASSQDEEPNTEAFF. The V and J genes are TRBV14 and TRBJ1-1; D gene unclear. V was trimmed by 0 bases and J by 1 base, leaving 9 bases between them. The germline V gene encodes CDR1 SGHDN and CDR2 FVKESK. The CDR3 is 15 residues long.

This clone appeared once. The chain combines TRBV5-1 with TRBJ2-5; tentative D call: TRBD1 (6 bases). Trimming pared 0 bases from V and 1 base from J, leaving 10 bases between. This CDR3 comprises 15 residues. In germline, CDR1 is SGHRS, CDR2 YFSETQ. CDR3 in amino acids: CASSLAGQSQETQYF. CDR3 nucleotide sequence: TGCGCCAGCAGCTTGGCTGGACAGAGCCAAGAGACCCAGTACTTC.

The chain joins TRBV28 to TRBJ1-5, with TRBD1 matching over 8 bases. This CDR3 comprises 19 residues. The ends lost 0 bases at V and 5 bases at J; junction bases unmatched: 15. The germline V gene has CDR1 MDHEN and CDR2 SYDVKM. In nucleotides, the CDR3 is TGTGCCAGCAGTTTATGCAGGGGGCAGGCATCCATCTGCGATCAGCCCCAGCATTTT. Translation: CASSLCRGQASICDQPQHF.

V and J are TRBV18 and TRBJ1-5; D might be TRBD1 (6 bases). The CDR3 has 19 residues. The germline V gene encodes CDR1 KGHSH and CDR2 LQKENI. V lost 0 bases, J lost 2 bases, and 20 bases lay in between. This chain's CDR3 is CASSPPGTHQQGRNQPQHF. In DNA, the CDR3 is TGTGCCAGCTCACCACCGGGGACGCATCAGCAGGGGCGCAATCAGCCCCAGCATTTT.

The chain links TRBV19 to TRBJ2-4; 7 nucleotides agree with TRBD1. Germline V gives CDR1 LNHDA, CDR2 SQIVND (reference sequence). The CDR3 runs to 16 residues. Losses at the gene ends were 5 bases for V and 0 bases for J; bases not matched to a gene: 7. The CDR3 nucleotides read TGTGCCAGTAGTGCCGGGACAGTGCAAGCCAAAAACATTCAGTACTTC. Translating gives CASSAGTVQAKNIQYF.

V is TRBV4-3 and J is TRBJ2-3, with TRBD2 matching 11 bases. The CDR3 runs to 17 residues. V lost 2 bases and J lost 0; bases outside the gene matches: 4. Per the germline V gene, CDR1 is LGHNA and CDR2 is YSLEER. CDR3 nucleotides: TGCGCCAGCAGCCAACAGACTAGCGGGACCAGCACAGATACGCAGTATTTT. As protein: CASSQQTSGTSTDTQYF.

V and J are TRBV6-4 and TRBJ2-2, with 7 bases lining up with TRBD2. The V segment lost 8 bases and the J segment 2 bases; nucleotides outside the gene matches: 17. This CDR3 contains 18 residues. Germline loops: CDR1 MRHNA, CDR2 SNTAGT. CDR3 amino acids: CASLECGRGKGNTGELFF. The CDR3 DNA reads as TGTGCCAGCCTCGAGTGTGGGCGGGGGAAAGGAAACACCGGGGAGCTGTTTTTT.

The J gene is TRBJ2-1, the V gene TRBV9; 7 bases line up with TRBD1. The CDR3 loop spans 16 amino acids. V shed 0 bases and J 7 bases; nucleotides not matched to a gene: 10. Germline CDR1 reads SGDLS; CDR2 reads YYNGEE. CDR3 bases: TGTGCCAGCAGCGTAGAGCAGGGGGTGGGTAAAAATGAGCAGTTCTTC. This gives the protein CASSVEQGVGKNEQFF.

The V call is TRBV10-1, the J call TRBJ2-1; D may be TRBD1 (6 bases). V lost 1 base to trimming and J lost 2 bases, with 15 bases between them. The CDR3 runs 17 residues. Looked up from germline, CDR1 is WNHNN and CDR2 is SYGVQD (reference sequence). CDR3 sequence: CASSEWARTDPYNEQFF. The DNA of the CDR3 is TGCGCCAGCAGTGAGTGGGCTCGGACAGATCCCTACAATGAGCAGTTCTTC.

V gene TRBV28 combines with J gene TRBJ1-2, with 10 bases that match TRBD1. Trimming removed 3 bases from V and 6 bases from J; junction bases left unmatched: 1. In germline, CDR1 is MDHEN, CDR2 SYDVKM. The CDR3 is 13 amino acids. In DNA, the CDR3 is TGTGCCAGCAGTTTGGGACAGGGGAATGGCTACACCTTC. This codes for CASSLGQGNGYTF.

The J gene is TRBJ2-6, the V gene TRBV2; TRBD1 aligns across 10 bases. V gave up 5 bases and J gave up 0 bases; unmatched junction bases: 4. Germline-derived CDR1 and CDR2 are SNHLY and FYNNEI. The CDR3 is made up of 17 amino acids. CDR3 coding DNA: TGTGCCAGCAGTCCGGGACAGGGGCACTCTGGGGCCAACGTCCTGACTTTC. Its translation: CASSPGQGHSGANVLTF.

The rearrangement joins TRBV18 to TRBJ2-7; TRBD2 matches at 10 bases. V lost 6 bases to trimming and J lost 2 bases; unmatched junction nucleotides: 7. From germline, CDR1 is KGHSH and CDR2 LQKENI. This CDR3 spans 15 amino acids. CDR3 DNA: TGTGCCAGCTCTATGACTAGCGGGTCCCCCTACGAGCAGTACTTC. It encodes CASSMTSGSPYEQYF.

This clone occurred once. The chain combines TRBV7-7 with TRBJ2-1; perhaps TRBD2 as D (6 bases). V lost 1 base to trimming and J lost 4 bases, with 14 bases between them. CDR3 length: 16 residues. Germline assignment: CDR1 SSHAT and CDR2 FNYEAQ (reference sequence). Written as DNA, the CDR3 is TGTGCCAGCAGCTTAGAGTTTGGCGGGGATTACAATGAGCAGTTCTTC. This codes for CASSLEFGGDYNEQFF. The full variable domain, in which reference TRBV7-7 and TRBJ2-1 provide the parts outside the CDR3, is GAGVSQSPRYKVTKRGQDVTLRCDPISSHATLYWYQQALGQGPEFLTYFNYEAQPDKSGLPSDRFSAERPEGSISTLTIQRTEQRDSAMYRCASSLEFGGDYNEQFFGPGTRLTVL.

The chain is built from TRBV19 and TRBJ1-1; 11 nucleotides align to TRBD1. V lost 7 bases to trimming and J lost 9 bases; unmatched junction nucleotides: 13. This CDR3 comprises 15 residues. The germline V gene has CDR1 LNHDA and CDR2 SQIVND (reference sequence). CDR3 sequence (DNA): TGTGCCAGTACCCTTCGGGACAGGGGGGGTTCTCAAGCTTTCTTT. Translated, it gives CASTLRDRGGSQAFF.

J is TRBJ2-3 and V is TRBV27; tentatively, D is TRBD2 (6 bases). Germline loops: CDR1 MNHEY, CDR2 SMNVEV (reference sequence). V shed 8 bases and J shed 6 bases, with 9 bases lying between them. The CDR3 consists of 11 residues. The CDR3 nucleotides are TGTGCCAGCTCCCGGGGGGATACGCAGTATTTT. Protein product: CASSRGDTQYF.

V gene TRBV2 combines with J gene TRBJ1-5; D is perhaps TRBD1 (6 bases). The CDR3 covers 15 residues. Germline CDR1 SNHLY, CDR2 FYNNEI. V was cut by 3 bases and J by 2 bases, with 11 bases left in between. This CDR3 is CASSEGGLGNQPQHF. The CDR3 nucleotides are TGTGCCAGCAGTGAGGGGGGGCTAGGCAATCAGCCCCAGCATTTT. The full variable domain, rest sourced from reference TRBV2 and TRBJ1-5, is EPEVTQTPSHQVTQMGQEVILRCVPISNHLYFYWYRQILGQKVEFLVSFYNNEISEKSEIFDDQFSVERPDGSNFTLKIRSTKLEDSAMYFCASSEGGLGNQPQHFGDGTRLSIL.

The V call is TRBV19, the J call TRBJ1-1; D possibly corresponds to TRBD1 (5 bases). V dropped 5 bases and J dropped 4 bases, with 14 bases sitting between them. The CDR3 consists of 14 residues. Germline values: CDR1 LNHDA, CDR2 SQIVND (reference sequence). Written as DNA, the CDR3 is TGTGCCAGTAGTCCGAGAGTTAGGGGCACTGAAGCTTTCTTT. Its protein is CASSPRVRGTEAFF.

Details on this clone: The same CDR3 can be traced to other DNA sequences in this sample. V usage is TRBV30 and J usage is TRBJ1-6; D is undetermined. The V gene lost 3 bases and the J gene lost 8 bases, with 17 bases spanning the gap. CDR1 is GTSNPN and CDR2 is SVGIG in the germline V gene (reference sequence). CDR3 length: 15 amino acids. The CDR3 sequence is CAWRIGKDGDSPLHF. The CDR3 coding sequence is TGTGCCTGGAGAATCGGGAAGGACGGGGATTCACCCCTCCACTTT.

V is TRBV19 and J is TRBJ2-7, with 12 bases that match TRBD2. Looked up from germline, CDR1 is LNHDA and CDR2 is SQIVND (reference sequence). V shed 4 bases, J shed 4 bases, and the junction held 14 bases outside the gene matches. The CDR3 has 18 residues. This CDR3 reads CASSRQTSGSYSRYEQYF. The CDR3 DNA reads as TGTGCCAGTAGTAGACAGACTAGCGGGAGTTATTCACGATACGAGCAGTACTTC. Combining the CDR3 with reference TRBV19 and TRBJ2-7 gives the whole variable domain DGGITQSPKYLFRKEGQNVTLSCEQNLNHDAMYWYRQDPGQGLRLIYYSQIVNDFQKGDIAEGYSVSREKKESFPLTVTSAQKNPTAFYLCASSRQTSGSYSRYEQYFGPGTRLTVT.